This T cell receptor (beta chain) is from a study of shared clonotypes between healthy human individuals (TCRdb year 2020). With respect to the entire study: The cohort comprised a couple of women and a few men aged 18 to 49 years. Per donor, leukapheresis produced somewhere between about 0.8 and 9.5 billion PBMCs. For each donor, CD4 naive and CD4 memory were each given three plates, CD8 naive was given two plates, and CD8 memory was given one plate. Libraries were prepared and TCR repertoires were sequenced by different laboratories using diverse techniques, in order to increase sequencing depth and limit assay-specific biases. The study deeply sequenced blood TCR repertoires of about 5 healthy adults to estimate repertoire size and the extent of clonotype sharing between individuals.

This clone was seen only once. No cognate antigen has been identified for it. No clone much larger than this one lies a single base away; base qualities are absent. Donors were healthy HIV-negative adults with no recently reported acute infections or vaccinations. All donors were Caucasian adults living in Nashville, Tennessee, USA. CD4+ T cells were enriched by magnetic negative selection; naive cells were then positively selected on CD45RA, and the negative fraction formed the memory subset. Blood was obtained by leukapheresis, after which PBMCs were separated by Ficoll-Histopaque density gradient centrifugation and cryopreserved in liquid nitrogen vapor phase. Analytical flow cytometry was used to check the purity and quantity of every magnetically sorted T cell population. Genomic DNA was isolated from each sorted fraction and quantified by UV absorbance on a Nanodrop 2000c. From cysteine to phenylalanine, the CDR3 is 16 amino acids long. The entry retains the CDR3 DNA only, 48 bases that are in frame from base 1.

Here is what the overall study found, with its caveats: Based on pairwise subsampling, the degree of clonotype sharing among donors was expected to be affected by sequencing depth. Incomplete sequencing was indicated by rarefaction of sorted-subset datasets, despite the large sequencing depth. Sharing across several donors was observed for around 5% of naive CD4, over 3% of naive CD8, roughly 2.3% of memory CD4, and roughly 0.4% of memory CD8 clonotypes. Higher generation probabilities were observed for clonotypes shared by all four sorted-subset donors than for non-shared clonotypes. Sampling was restricted to blood, and TCR repertoires in tissue are likely to differ from TCR repertoires in blood. Larger estimated clonotype richness was generally found for naive subsets than for memory subsets. Because the study included a small number of donors, the genetic and exposure-history diversity represented was limited.

Using the deep immunoSEQ assay, multiplex PCR amplified TCR CDR3 regions from genomic DNA. Extracted genomic DNA from each cell subset was distributed evenly across all wells of several immunoSEQ 96-well plates, and each plate was treated as a replicate. For sorted subsets, each replicate PCR was loaded with roughly 190 ng genomic DNA, equivalent to approximately 27,000 T cell genomes. Purified libraries were measured with a Qubit 3.0 fluorometer, size-checked on a Bioanalyzer 2100, and measured again with the KAPA Library Quantification kit. Every immunoSEQ 96-well plate was sequenced on a dedicated single-read 150-cycle Illumina NextSeq 550 flow cell. Per the original workflow: Because only junctional sequences without quality scores were contained in the immunoSEQ output, filtering matching that applied to full-length reads could not be performed. To assign V/J genes and CDR3, sequences were annotated using PyIR, a Python wrapper for IgBLAST v1.9, with IMGT germline references. Reads with weak V/J assignments (E-value above 1e-6), missing CDR3, stop codons, out-of-frame junctions, or ambiguous translated residues were removed. V3J clonotypes were defined as sequences sharing the same inferred V gene, J gene, and CDR3 amino acid sequence. Percentage overlap between repertoires was computed as shared unique clonotypes divided by the size of the smaller repertoire. RTK rarefaction, the Chao1 estimator, and Recon v2.1 estimates of unobserved clonotypes were used to assess repertoire richness. OLGA was used to compute generation probabilities for all TCRbeta clonotypes that the gDNA method yielded from a few donors. Imported from immuneACCESS, the table was reduced by TCRdb to in-frame sequences with V and J called. These copies leave out some clones; in studies compared against another copy, an unresolved V gene accounts for under half, and the cause of the remainder is not known. D and trimming were read from the DNA, whereas the V and J calls and clone size are those reported in that table. This sample has about 730,000 clones in its table, and over 60% of those were observed once. The ten largest clonotypes hold about 1.7% of the sample.

The source is a woman under 40 in good health. The sequencing input was memory CD4+ T cells sorted from blood. What the cell subset or site label conveys for this sample: CD45RA-negative fraction. Here the chain combines TRBV21-1 and TRBJ2-5; the table names TRBD1, a call not compared with the DNA. TRBV21-1 is designated a pseudogene. The DNA sequence reads TGTGCCAGCAGCAAAAACACACAGGGGGCCTGGGAGACCCAGTACTTC. Its protein is CASSKNTQGAWETQYF.